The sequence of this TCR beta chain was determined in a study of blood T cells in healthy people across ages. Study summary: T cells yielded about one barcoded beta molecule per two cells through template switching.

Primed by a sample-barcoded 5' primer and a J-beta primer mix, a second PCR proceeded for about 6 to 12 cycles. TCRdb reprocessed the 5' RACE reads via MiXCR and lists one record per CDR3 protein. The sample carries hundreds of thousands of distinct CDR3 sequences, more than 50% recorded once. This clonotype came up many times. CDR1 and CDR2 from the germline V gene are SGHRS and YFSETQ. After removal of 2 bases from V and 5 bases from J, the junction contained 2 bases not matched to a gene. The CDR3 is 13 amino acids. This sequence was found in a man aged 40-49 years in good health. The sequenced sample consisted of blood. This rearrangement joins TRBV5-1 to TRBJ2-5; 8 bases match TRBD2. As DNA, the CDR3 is TGCGCCAGCAGCTTTAGCGGGACGGAGACCCAGTACTTC. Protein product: CASSFSGTETQYF. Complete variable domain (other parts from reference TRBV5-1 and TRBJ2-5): KAGVTQTPRYLIKTRGQQVTLSCSPISGHRSVSWYQQTPGQGLQFLFEYFSETQRNKGNFPGRFSGRQFSNSRSEMNVSTLELGDSALYLCASSFSGTETQYFGPGTRLLVL.